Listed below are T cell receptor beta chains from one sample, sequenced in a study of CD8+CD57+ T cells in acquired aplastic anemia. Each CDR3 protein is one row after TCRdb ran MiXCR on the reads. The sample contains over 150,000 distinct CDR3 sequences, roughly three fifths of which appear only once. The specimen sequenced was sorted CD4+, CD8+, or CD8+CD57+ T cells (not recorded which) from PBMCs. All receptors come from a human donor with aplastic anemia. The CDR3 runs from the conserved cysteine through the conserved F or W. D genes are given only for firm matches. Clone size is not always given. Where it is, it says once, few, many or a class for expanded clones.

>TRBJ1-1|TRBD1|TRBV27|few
TGTGCCAGCAGTTTGAACAGGGGAAGCACTGAAGCTTTCTTT
CASSLNRGSTEAFF
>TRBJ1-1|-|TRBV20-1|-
TGCAGTGCTAGAGAAGACGCAGGGGACACTGAAGCTTTCTTT
CSAREDAGDTEAFF
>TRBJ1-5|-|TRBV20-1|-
TGCAGTGCTAGATACGGGACGGGGGATCAGCCCCAGCATTTT
CSARYGTGDQPQHF
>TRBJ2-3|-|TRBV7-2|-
TGTGCCAGCAGCCATGAACCCGGGCGTAAAGATACGCAGTATTTT
CASSHEPGRKDTQYF
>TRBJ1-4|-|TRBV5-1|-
TGCGCCAGCAGCTCGTCAGGGGACCCAAATGAAAAACTGTTTTTT
CASSSSGDPNEKLFF
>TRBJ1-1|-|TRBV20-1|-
TGCAGTGCCCCATCCCAGGGAAACGTGAACACTGAAGCTTTCTTT
CSAPSQGNVNTEAFF
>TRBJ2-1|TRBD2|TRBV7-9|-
TGTGCCAGCAGCCTCGGACTAGCGGGGTCTAACTCCTACAATGAGCAGTTCTTC
CASSLGLAGSNSYNEQFF
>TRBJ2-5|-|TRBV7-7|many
TGTGCTAGCAGCCCCAAGGGGTACCAAGAGACCCAGTACTTC
CASSPKGYQETQYF
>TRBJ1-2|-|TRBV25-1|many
TGTGCCAGCAGTGAACCGGGATCTAGAGGCTACACCTTC
CASSEPGSRGYTF
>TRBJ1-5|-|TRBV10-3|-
TGTGCCATCAGTGATGGAGACAACCAGCCCCAGCATTTT
CAISDGDNQPQHF
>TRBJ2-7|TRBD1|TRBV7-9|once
TGTGCCAGCAGCGAAGACAGGGGGCAGTACTTC
CASSEDRGQYF
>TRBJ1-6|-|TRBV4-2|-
TGTGCCAGCAGCCAAGATCGGGCGGGGGTATCACCCCTCCACTTT
CASSQDRAGVSPLHF
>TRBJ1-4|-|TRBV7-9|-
TGTGCCAGCAGCCCGTTCGACGGTAATGAAAAACTGTTTTTT
CASSPFDGNEKLFF
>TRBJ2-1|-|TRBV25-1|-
TGTGCCAGCAGTGTATGGGGGGCGGGGAATGAGCAGTTCTTC
CASSVWGAGNEQFF
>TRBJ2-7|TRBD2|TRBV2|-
TGTGCCAGCAGTGATCAGCGGGGGGCCTACGAGCAGTACTTC
CASSDQRGAYEQYF
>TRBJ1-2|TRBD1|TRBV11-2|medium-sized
TGTGCCAGCAGCCTAGGGACAGGGGATGGCTACACCTTC
CASSLGTGDGYTF
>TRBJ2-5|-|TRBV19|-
TGTGCCAGTAGTATGGGTGGGAGGAGAGAGACCCAGTACTTC
CASSMGGRRETQYF
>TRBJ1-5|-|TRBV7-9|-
TGTGCCAGCAGCTTAGCCAGACCAGGGGATAGCAATCAGCCCCAGCATTTT
CASSLARPGDSNQPQHF
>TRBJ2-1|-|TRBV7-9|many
TGTGCCAGCAGCCCAAGGGGGGGGCGAATCAATGAGCAGTTCTTC
CASSPRGGRINEQFF
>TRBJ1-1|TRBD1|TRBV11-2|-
TGTGCCAGCAGCCATCCCGGGACAGGGGGCACTGAAGCTTTCTTT
CASSHPGTGGTEAFF
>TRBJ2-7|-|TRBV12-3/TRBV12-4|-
TGTGCCAGCAGCCCCATCGGGCCGTACGAGCAGTACTTC
CASSPIGPYEQYF
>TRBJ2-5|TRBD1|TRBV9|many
TGTGCCAGCAGCATAGACGCTAGGACAGGCCGGGAGACCCAGTACTTC
CASSIDARTGRETQYF
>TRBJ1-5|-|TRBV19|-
TGTGCCAGTAGTATTATAGGGGCAGGGCTAAGGCAGCCCCAGCATTTT
CASSIIGAGLRQPQHF
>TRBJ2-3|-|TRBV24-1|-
TGTGCCACCAGTGATTTCTTAGGGGACACAGATACGCAGTATTTT
CATSDFLGDTDTQYF
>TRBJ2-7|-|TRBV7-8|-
TGTGCCAGCAGCTTAGAGGGGGACGAGCAGTACTTC
CASSLEGDEQYF
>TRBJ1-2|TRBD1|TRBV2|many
TGTGCCAGCAAGGGACAGGCTATCTCTGGAAACACCTTC
CASKGQAISGNTF
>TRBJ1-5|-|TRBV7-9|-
TGTGCCAGCAGCTTAGACCCCCCTAATCAGCCCCAGCATTTT
CASSLDPPNQPQHF
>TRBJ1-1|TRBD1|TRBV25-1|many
TGTGCCAGCAGTGATTTAGGGGGCGCCTTGGCTTTCTTT
CASSDLGGALAFF
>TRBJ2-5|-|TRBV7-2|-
TGTGCCAGCAGTTATGGAGGGAGGGAGACCCAGTACTTC
CASSYGGRETQYF
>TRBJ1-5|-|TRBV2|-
TGTGCCAGTCGCCACGGGGGTACCATTAGCAATCAGCCCCAGCATTTT
CASRHGGTISNQPQHF
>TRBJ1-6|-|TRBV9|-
TGTGCCAGCAACCACTCTAATTCACCCCTCCACTTT
CASNHSNSPLHF
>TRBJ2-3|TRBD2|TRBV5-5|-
TGTGCCAGCAGCTTGGACCGGGGGGCAGATACGCAGTATTTT
CASSLDRGADTQYF
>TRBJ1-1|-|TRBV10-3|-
TGTGCCATCAGTGTGGACACTGAAGCTTTCTTT
CAISVDTEAFF
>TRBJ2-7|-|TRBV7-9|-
TGTGCCAGCAGCCCGACTACTGGCAGCGGATACGAGCAGTACTTC
CASSPTTGSGYEQYF
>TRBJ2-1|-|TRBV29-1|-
TGCAGCGTTGAAACATGGCCCTACAATGAGCAGTTCTTC
CSVETWPYNEQFF
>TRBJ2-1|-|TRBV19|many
TGTGCCAGTAGTATCAATGAGCAGTTCTTC
CASSINEQFF
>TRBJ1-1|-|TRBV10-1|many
TGCGCCAGCAGTGAGTCGGGCCCGGACCTAAGAGAAGCTTTCTTT
CASSESGPDLREAFF
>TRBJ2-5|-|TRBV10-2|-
TGCGCCAGCAGTGAGGTTCGACAAGAGAGCCAGTACTTC
CASSEVRQESQYF
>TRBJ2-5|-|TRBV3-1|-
TGTGCCAGCAGCCAAGTGGGGGAGACCCAGTACTTC
CASSQVGETQYF
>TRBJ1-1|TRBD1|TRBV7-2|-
TGTGCCAGCAGCCCCGACAGGGGGAACACTGAAGCTTTCTTT
CASSPDRGNTEAFF
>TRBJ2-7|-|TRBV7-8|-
TGTGCCAGCAGCTTAGAAATCCCTTACGAGCAGTACTTC
CASSLEIPYEQYF
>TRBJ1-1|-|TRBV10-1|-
TGCGCCAGCAGTGAGTCGCCGGGACACCGGGAAGCTTTCTTT
CASSESPGHREAFF
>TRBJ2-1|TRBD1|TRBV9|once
TGTGCCAGCAGCGTAGTGACAGGGGGGTCCTACAATGAGCAGTTCTTC
CASSVVTGGSYNEQFF
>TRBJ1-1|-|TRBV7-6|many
TGTGCCAGCAGCCCAAACAGGGACACTGAAGCTTTCTTT
CASSPNRDTEAFF
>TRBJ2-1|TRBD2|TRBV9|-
TGTGCCAGCAGTACTAGCGGGTACAACAATGAGCAGTTCTTC
CASSTSGYNNEQFF
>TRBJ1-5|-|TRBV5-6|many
TGTGCCAGCAGCTTCATGAGGGGTCAGCCCCAGCATTTT
CASSFMRGQPQHF
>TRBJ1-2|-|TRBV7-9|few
TGTGCCAGCAGCTCCCCGACAGAAGACTATGGCTACACCTTC
CASSSPTEDYGYTF
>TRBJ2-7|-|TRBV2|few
TGTGCCAGCAGTGTTAGCAGGGTCGGCGAGCAGTACTTC
CASSVSRVGEQYF
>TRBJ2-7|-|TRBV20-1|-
TGCAGTGCTAGACCCGGGGAAGTCGAGCAGTACTTC
CSARPGEVEQYF
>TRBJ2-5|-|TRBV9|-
TGTGCCAGCAGCGTAGGAGGGATCCAAGAGACCCAGTACTTC
CASSVGGIQETQYF
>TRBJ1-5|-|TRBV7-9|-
TGTGCCAGCAGCTTAGCGCTATTAGGGGGTGGTCAGCCCCAGCATTTT
CASSLALLGGGQPQHF
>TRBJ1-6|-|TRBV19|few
TGTGCCAGTAGTATTCCGGTTCCCAATTCACCCCTCCACTTT
CASSIPVPNSPLHF
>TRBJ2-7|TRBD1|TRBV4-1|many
TGCGCCAGCAGCCAAGATTACGACAGGGGAACCTACGAGCAGTACTTC
CASSQDYDRGTYEQYF
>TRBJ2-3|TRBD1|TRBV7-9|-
TGTGCCAGCAGCTTAGGCGACAGGGGCGAGGCGCAGTATTTT
CASSLGDRGEAQYF